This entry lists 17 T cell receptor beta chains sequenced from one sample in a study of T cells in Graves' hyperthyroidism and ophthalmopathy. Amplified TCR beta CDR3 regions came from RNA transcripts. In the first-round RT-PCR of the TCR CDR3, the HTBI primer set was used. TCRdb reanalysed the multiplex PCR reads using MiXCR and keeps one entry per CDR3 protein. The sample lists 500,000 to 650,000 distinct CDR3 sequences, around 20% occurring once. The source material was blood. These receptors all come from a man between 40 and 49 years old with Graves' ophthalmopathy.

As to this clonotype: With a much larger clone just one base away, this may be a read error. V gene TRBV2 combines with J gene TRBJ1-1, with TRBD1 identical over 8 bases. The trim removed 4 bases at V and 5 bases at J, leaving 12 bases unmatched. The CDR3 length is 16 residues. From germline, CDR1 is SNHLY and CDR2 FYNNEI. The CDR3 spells CASSGSSQGARTEAFF. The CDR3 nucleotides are TGTGCCAGCAGTGGCTCGAGCCAGGGGGCGCGTACTGAAGCTTTCTTT.

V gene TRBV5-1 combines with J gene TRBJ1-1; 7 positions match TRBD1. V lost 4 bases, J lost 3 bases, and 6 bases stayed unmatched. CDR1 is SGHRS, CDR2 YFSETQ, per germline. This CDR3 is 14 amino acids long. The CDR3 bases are TGCGCCAGCAGCGCCCAGGGGGGGGACACTGAAGCTTTCTTT. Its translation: CASSAQGGDTEAFF.

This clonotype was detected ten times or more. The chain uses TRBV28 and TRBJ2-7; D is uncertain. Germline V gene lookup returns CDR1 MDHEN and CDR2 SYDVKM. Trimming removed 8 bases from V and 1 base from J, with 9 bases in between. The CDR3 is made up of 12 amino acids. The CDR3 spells CASSSGSYEQYF. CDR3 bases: TGTGCCAGCTCCTCCGGGTCCTACGAGCAGTACTTC.

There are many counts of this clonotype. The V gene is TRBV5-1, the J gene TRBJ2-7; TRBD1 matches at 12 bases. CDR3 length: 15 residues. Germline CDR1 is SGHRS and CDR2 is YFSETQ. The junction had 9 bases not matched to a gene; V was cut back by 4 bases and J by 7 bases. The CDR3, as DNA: TGCGCCAGCAGCATTTCGGGACAGGGGGCTCGGGAGCAGTACTTC. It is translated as CASSISGQGAREQYF.

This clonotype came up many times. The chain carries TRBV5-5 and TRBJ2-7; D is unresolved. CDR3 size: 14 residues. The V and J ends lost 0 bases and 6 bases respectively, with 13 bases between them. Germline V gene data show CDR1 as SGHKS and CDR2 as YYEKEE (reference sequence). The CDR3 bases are TGTGCCAGCAGCTTGGTGTTGGCAGCTACCGAGCAGTACTTC. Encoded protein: CASSLVLAATEQYF.

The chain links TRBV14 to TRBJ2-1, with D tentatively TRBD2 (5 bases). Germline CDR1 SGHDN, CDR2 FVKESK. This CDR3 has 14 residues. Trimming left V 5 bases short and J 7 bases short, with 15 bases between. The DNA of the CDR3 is TGTGCCAGCAGCTTAGTACTTTCGGGGAATGAGCAGTTCTTC. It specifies CASSLVLSGNEQFF.

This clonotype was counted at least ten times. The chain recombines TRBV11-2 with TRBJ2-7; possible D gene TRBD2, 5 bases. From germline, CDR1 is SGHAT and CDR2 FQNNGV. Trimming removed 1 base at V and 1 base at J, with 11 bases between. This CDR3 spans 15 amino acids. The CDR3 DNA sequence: TGTGCCAGCAGCTTAGGGAGGACTCTTTCCTACGAGCAGTACTTC. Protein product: CASSLGRTLSYEQYF. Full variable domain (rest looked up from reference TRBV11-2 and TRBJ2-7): EAGVAQSPRYKIIEKRQSVAFWCNPISGHATLYWYQQILGQGPKLLIQFQNNGVVDDSQLPKDRFSAERLKGVDSTLKIQPAKLEDSAVYLCASSLGRTLSYEQYFGPGTRLTVT.

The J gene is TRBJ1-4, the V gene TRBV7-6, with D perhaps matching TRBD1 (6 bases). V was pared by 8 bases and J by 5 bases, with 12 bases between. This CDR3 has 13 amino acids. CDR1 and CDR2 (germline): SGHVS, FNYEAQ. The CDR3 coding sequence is TGTGCCAGCTCTAAGGGGGGCAATGAAAAACTGTTTTTT. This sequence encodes CASSKGGNEKLFF.

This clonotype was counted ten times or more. The CDR3 DNA reads as TGCAGTGCCAGGGGGGACTTTCTGAACGGCTACACCTTC. It translates to CSARGDFLNGYTF. This rearrangement joins TRBV20-1 to TRBJ1-2; 7 nucleotides match TRBD1. Germline lookup yields CDR1 DFQATT and CDR2 SNEGSKA (reference sequence). This CDR3 spans 13 amino acids. V shed 6 bases, J shed 8 bases, and the junction held 12 bases outside the gene matches.

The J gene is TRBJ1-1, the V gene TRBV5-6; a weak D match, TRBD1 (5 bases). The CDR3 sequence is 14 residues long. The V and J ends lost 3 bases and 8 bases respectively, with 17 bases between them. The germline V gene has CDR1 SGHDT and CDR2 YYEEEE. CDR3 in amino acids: CASSSAGTADEAFF. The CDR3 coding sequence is TGTGCCAGCAGCTCCGCCGGGACGGCGGACGAAGCTTTCTTT.

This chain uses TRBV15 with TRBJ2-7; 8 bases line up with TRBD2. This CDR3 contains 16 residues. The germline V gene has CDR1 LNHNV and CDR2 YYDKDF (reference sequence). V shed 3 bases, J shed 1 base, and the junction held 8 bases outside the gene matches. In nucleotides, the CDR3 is TGTGCCACCAGCAGCATCGGGACTAGGGATTCCTACGAGCAGTACTTC. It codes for CATSSIGTRDSYEQYF. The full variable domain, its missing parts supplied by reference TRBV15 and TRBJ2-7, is DAMVIQNPRYQVTQFGKPVTLSCSQTLNHNVMYWYQQKSSQAPKLLFHYYDKDFNNEADTPDNFQSRRPNTSFCFLDIRSPGLGDTAMYLCATSSIGTRDSYEQYFGPGTRLTVT.

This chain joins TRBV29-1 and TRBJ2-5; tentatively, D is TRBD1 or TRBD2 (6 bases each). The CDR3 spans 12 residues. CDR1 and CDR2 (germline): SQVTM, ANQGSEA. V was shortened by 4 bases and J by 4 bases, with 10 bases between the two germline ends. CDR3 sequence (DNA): TGCAGCGTTGGAGAGGGGGGAGAGACCCAGTACTTC. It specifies CSVGEGGETQYF.

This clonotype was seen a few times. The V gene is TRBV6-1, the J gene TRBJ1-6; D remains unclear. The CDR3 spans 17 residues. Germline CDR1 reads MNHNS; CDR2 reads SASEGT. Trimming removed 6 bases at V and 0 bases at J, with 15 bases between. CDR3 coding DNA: TGTGCCAGCAGACCCCTCCGGGCAGGCTCCTATAATTCACCCCTCCACTTT. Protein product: CASRPLRAGSYNSPLHF.

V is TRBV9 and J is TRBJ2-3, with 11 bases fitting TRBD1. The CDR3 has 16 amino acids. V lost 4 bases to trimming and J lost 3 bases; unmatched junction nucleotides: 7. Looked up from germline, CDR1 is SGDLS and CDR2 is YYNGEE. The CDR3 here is CASSIRTGGSTDTQYF. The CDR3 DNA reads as TGTGCCAGCAGCATCCGGACAGGGGGCTCAACAGATACGCAGTATTTT.

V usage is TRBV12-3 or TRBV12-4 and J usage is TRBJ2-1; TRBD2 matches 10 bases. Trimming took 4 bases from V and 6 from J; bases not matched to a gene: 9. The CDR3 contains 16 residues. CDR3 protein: CASSSRAGGPGNEQFF. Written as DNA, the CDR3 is TGTGCCAGCAGTTCCAGAGCGGGAGGGCCAGGCAATGAGCAGTTCTTC.

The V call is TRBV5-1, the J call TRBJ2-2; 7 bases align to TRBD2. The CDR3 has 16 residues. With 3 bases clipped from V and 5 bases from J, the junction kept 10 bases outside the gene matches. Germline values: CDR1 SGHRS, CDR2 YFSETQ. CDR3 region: CASSSGTGGPTGELFF. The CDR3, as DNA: TGCGCCAGCAGCTCTGGAACGGGAGGCCCAACCGGGGAGCTGTTTTTT.

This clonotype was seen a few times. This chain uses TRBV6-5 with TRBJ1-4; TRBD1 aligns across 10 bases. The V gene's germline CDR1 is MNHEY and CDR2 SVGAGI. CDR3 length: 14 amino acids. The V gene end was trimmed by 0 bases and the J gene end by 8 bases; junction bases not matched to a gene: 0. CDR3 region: CASSYSGQGEKLFF. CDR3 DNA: TGTGCCAGCAGTTACTCGGGACAGGGGGAAAAACTGTTTTTT.